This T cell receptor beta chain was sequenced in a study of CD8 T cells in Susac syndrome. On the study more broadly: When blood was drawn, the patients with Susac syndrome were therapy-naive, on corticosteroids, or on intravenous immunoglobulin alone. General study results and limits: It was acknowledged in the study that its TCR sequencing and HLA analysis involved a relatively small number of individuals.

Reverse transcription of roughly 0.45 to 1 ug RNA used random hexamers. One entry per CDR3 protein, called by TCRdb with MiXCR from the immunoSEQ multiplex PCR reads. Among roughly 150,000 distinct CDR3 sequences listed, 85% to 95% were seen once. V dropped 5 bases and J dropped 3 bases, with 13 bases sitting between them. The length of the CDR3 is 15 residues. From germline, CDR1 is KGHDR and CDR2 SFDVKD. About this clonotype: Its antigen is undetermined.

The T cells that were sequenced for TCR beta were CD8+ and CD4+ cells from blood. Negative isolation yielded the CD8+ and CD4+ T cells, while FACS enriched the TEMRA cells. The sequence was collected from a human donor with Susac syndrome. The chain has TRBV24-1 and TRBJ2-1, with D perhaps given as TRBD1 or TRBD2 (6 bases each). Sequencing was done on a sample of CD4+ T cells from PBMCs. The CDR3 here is CATSGGDIRYNEQFF. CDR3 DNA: TGTGCCACCAGTGGGGGGGACATCCGCTACAATGAGCAGTTCTTC.